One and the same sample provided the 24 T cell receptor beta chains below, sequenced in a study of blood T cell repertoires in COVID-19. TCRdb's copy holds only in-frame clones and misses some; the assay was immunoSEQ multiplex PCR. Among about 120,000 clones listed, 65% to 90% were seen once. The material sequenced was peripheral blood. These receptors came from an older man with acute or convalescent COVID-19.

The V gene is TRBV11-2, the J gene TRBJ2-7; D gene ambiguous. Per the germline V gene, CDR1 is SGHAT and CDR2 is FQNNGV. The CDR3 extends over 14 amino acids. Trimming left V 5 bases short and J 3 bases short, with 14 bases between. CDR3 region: CASSRPWAVYEQYF. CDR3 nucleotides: TGTGCCAGCAGCCGACCGTGGGCTGTCTACGAGCAGTACTTC.

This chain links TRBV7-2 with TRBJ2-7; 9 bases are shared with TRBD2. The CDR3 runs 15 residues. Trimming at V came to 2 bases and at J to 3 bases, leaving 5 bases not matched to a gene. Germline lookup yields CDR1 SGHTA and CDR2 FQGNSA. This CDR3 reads CASSLNRLAVYEQYF. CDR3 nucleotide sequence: TGTGCCAGCAGCTTAAATCGACTAGCGGTCTACGAGCAGTACTTC.

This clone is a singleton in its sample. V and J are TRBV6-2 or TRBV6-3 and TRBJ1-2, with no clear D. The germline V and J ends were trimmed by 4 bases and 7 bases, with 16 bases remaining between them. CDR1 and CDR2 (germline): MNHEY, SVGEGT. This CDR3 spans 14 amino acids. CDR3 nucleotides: TGTGCCAGCAGTTCCATACTAGAAACCGGTGGCTACACCTTC. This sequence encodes CASSSILETGGYTF.

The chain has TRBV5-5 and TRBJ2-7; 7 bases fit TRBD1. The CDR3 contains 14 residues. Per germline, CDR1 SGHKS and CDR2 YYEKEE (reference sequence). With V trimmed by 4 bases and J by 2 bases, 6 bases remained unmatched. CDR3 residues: CASSEDRPTYEQYF. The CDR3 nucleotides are TGTGCCAGCAGCGAGGACAGGCCAACCTACGAGCAGTACTTC.

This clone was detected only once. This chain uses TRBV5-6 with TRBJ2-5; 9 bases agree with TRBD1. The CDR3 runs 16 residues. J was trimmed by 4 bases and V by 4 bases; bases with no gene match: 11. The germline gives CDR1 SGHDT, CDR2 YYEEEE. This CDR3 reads CASSLGDKGQGETQYF. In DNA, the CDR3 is TGTGCCAGCAGCCTCGGCGACAAGGGACAGGGAGAGACCCAGTACTTC.

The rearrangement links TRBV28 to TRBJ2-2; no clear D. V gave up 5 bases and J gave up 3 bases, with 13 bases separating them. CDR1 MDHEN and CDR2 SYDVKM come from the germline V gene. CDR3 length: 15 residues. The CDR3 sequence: CASSASLKHTGELFF. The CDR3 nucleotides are TGTGCCAGCAGTGCCTCCCTGAAGCACACCGGGGAGCTGTTTTTT. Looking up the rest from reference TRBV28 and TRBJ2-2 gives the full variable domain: DVKVTQSSRYLVKRTGEKVFLECVQDMDHENMFWYRQDPGLGLRLIYFSYDVKMKEKGDIPEGYSVSREKKERFSLILESASTNQTSMYLCASSASLKHTGELFFGEGSRLTVL.

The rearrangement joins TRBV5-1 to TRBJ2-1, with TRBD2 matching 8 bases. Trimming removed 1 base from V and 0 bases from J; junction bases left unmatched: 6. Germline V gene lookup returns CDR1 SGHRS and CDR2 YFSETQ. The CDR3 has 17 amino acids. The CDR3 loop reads CASSLFAGGRSYNEQFF. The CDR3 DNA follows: TGCGCCAGCAGCTTGTTTGCGGGAGGTCGCTCCTACAATGAGCAGTTCTTC.

DNA for the CDR3: TGTGCCTGGAGAGGGACAGGGGGATACTATGGCTACACCTTC. This translates into CAWRGTGGYYGYTF. The V and J genes are TRBV30 and TRBJ1-2; 11 positions match TRBD1. Germline CDR1 GTSNPN, CDR2 SVGIG (reference sequence). J was trimmed by 3 bases and V by 3 bases; bases with no gene match: 3. The CDR3 spans 14 residues.

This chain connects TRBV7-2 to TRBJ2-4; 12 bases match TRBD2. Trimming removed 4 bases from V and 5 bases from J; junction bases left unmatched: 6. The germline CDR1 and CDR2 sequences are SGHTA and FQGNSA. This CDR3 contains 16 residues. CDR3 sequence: CASSSGLAGSQNIQYF. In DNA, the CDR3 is TGTGCCAGCAGCTCAGGACTAGCGGGATCCCAAAACATTCAGTACTTC.

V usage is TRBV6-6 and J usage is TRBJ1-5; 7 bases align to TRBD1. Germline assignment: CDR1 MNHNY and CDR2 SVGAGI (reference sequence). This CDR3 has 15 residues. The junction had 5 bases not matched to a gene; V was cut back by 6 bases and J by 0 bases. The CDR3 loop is CASRIQGYSNQPQHF. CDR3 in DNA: TGTGCCAGCAGAATACAGGGGTATAGCAATCAGCCCCAGCATTTT.

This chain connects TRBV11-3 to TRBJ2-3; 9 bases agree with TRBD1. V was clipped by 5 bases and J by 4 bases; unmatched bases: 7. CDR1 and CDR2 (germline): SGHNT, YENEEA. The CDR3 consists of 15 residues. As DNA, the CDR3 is TGTGCCAGCAGCCCGTCCCGGGACAGGGCAGATACGCAGTATTTT. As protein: CASSPSRDRADTQYF.

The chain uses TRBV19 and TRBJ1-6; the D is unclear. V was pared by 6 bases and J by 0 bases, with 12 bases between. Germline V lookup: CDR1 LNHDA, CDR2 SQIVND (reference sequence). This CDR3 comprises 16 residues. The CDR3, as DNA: TGTGCCAGTAGCCTGTTGGAGAGCTCCTATAATTCACCCCTCCACTTT. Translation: CASSLLESSYNSPLHF.

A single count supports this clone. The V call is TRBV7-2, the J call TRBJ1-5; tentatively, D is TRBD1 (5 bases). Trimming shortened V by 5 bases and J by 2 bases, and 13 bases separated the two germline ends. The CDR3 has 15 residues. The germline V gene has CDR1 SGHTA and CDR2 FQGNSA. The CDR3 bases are TGTGCCAGCAGCCCTCAGGGTACTGGCAATCAGCCCCAGCATTTT. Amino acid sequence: CASSPQGTGNQPQHF.

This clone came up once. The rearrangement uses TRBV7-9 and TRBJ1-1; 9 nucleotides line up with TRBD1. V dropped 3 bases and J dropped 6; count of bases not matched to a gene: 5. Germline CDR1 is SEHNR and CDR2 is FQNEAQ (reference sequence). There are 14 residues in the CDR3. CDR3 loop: CASSFGTGTSEAFF. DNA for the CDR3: TGTGCCAGCAGCTTCGGGACAGGGACTTCTGAAGCTTTCTTT.

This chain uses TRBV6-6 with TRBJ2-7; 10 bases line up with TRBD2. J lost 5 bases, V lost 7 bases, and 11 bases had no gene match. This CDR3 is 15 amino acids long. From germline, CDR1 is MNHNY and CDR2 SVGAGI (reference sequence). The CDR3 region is CASTYSGGAGNEQYF. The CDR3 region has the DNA TGTGCCAGCACCTACAGCGGGGGGGCTGGAAACGAGCAGTACTTC.

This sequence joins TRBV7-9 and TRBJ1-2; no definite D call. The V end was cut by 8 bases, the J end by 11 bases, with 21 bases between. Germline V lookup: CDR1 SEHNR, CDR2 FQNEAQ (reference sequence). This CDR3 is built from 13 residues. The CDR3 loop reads CASADPGNLGYTF. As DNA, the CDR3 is TGTGCCAGCGCCGACCCGGGAAACTTGGGGTACACCTTC.

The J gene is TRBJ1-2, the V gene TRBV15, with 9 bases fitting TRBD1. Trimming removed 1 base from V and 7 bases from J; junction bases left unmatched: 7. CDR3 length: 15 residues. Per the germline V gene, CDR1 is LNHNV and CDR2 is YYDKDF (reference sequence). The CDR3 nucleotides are TGTGCCACCAGCAGAGCAGTACAGGGGGCGCTTGGCTACACCTTC. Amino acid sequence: CATSRAVQGALGYTF.

The CDR3 loop is CASSVVPGDGSEQYF. The CDR3 DNA sequence: TGTGCCAGCAGCGTAGTACCGGGAGATGGATCCGAGCAGTACTTC. The J gene is TRBJ2-7, the V gene TRBV9; D may be TRBD2 (6 bases). The CDR3 has 15 residues. Trimming pared 0 bases from V and 6 bases from J, leaving 16 bases between. Germline assignment: CDR1 SGDLS and CDR2 YYNGEE.

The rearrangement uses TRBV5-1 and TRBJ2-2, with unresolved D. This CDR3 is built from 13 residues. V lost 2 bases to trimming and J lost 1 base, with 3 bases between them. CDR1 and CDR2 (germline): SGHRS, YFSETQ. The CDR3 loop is CASSFRNTGELFF. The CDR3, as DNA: TGCGCCAGCAGCTTCCGGAACACCGGGGAGCTGTTTTTT.

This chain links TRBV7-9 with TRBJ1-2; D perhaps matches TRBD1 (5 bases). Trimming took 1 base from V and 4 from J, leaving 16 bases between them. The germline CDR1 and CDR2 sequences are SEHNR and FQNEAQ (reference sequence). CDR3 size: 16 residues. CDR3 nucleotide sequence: TGTGCCAGCAGCTTAGGACAGCTATTCAACATCTATGGCTACACCTTC. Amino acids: CASSLGQLFNIYGYTF.

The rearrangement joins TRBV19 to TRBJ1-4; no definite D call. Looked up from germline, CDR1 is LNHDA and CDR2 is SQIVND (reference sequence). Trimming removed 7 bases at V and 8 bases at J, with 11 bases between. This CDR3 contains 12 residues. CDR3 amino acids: CASNTRGEKLFF. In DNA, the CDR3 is TGTGCCAGTAATACCCGAGGCGAAAAACTGTTTTTT.

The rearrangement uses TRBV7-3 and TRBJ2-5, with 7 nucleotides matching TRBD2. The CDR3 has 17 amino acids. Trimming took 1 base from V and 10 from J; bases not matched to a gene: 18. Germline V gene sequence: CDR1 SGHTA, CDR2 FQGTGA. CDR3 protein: CASSLSPWGRTSGGQYF. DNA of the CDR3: TGTGCCAGCAGCTTAAGTCCGTGGGGCCGGACTAGTGGGGGCCAGTACTTC.

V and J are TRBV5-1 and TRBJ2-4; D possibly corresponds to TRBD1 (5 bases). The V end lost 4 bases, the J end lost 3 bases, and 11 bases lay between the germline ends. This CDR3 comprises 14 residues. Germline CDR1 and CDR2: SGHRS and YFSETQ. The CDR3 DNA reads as TGCGCCAGCAGCCCAAGGGGCAGCAAAAACATTCAGTACTTC. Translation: CASSPRGSKNIQYF.

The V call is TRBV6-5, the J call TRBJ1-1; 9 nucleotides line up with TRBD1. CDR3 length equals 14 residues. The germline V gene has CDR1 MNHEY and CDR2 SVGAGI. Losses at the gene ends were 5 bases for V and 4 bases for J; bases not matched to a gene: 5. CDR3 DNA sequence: TGTGCCAGCAGTACAGGGGGCGCGGGCACTGAAGCTTTCTTT. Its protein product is CASSTGGAGTEAFF.